This T cell receptor (beta chain) originates from a study of blood T cell repertoires in COVID-19. In the study overall: PBMCs, B-cell-depleted T cells, or T cells were the source of the cDNA or gDNA that made up the material.

The study recruited people aged roughly 18 to 89 years across about two dozen US areas. Allocation to cohorts depended on clinical history reported by the participants. CDR1 and CDR2 (germline): SGHKS, YYEKEE (reference sequence). V lost 3 bases to trimming and J lost 4 bases; unmatched junction nucleotides: 7. The CDR3 has 15 residues. Clones were sequenced by immunoSEQ multiplex PCR, and TCRdb holds only the in-frame ones, with some missing. The sample comprises more than 200,000 clones, roughly 89% of which are singletons, and more than 3.5% rests with the top ten. The V and J genes are TRBV5-5 and TRBJ2-7; TRBD1 matches at 10 bases. The clonotype originates from a woman in her 30s who had recovered from COVID-19. The sequenced sample consisted of PBMCs or T cells enriched from blood (not recorded which). The CDR3 sequence: CASSSETGGMYEQYF. The DNA of the CDR3 is TGTGCCAGCAGCTCGGAGACAGGGGGCATGTACGAGCAGTACTTC. Using reference TRBV5-5 and TRBJ2-7 for the parts outside the CDR3, the full variable domain is DAGVTQSPTHLIKTRGQQVTLRCSPISGHKSVSWYQQVLGQGPQFIFQYYEKEERGRGNFPDRFSARQFPNYSSELNVNALLLGDSALYLCASSSETGGMYEQYFGPGTRLTVT.